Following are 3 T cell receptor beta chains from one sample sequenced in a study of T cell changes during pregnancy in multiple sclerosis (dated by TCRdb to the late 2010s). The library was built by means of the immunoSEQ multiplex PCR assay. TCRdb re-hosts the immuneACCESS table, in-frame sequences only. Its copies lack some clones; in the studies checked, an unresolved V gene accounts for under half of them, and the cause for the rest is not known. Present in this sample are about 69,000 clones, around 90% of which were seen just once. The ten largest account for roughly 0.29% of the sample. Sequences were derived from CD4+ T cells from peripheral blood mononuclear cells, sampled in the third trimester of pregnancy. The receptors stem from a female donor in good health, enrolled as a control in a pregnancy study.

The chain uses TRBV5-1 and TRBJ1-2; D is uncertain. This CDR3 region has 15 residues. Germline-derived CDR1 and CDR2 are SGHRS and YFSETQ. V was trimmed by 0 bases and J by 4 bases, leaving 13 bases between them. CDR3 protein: CASSLDAGKSYGYTF. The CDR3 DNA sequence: TGCGCCAGCAGCTTGGATGCAGGCAAGAGCTATGGCTACACCTTC.

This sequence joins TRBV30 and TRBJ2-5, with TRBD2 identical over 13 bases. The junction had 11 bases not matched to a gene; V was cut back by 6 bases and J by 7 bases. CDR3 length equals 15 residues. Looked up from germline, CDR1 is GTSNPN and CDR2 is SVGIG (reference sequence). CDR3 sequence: CACTPGLAGIGTQYF. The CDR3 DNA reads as TGTGCCTGCACACCGGGACTAGCGGGGATCGGGACCCAGTACTTC.

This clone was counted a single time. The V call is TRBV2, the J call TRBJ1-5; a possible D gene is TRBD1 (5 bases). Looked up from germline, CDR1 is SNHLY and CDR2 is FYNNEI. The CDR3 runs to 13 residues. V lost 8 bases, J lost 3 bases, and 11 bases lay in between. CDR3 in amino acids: CASSGELNQPQHF. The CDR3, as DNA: TGTGCCAGCTCGGGGGAACTCAATCAGCCCCAGCATTTT.